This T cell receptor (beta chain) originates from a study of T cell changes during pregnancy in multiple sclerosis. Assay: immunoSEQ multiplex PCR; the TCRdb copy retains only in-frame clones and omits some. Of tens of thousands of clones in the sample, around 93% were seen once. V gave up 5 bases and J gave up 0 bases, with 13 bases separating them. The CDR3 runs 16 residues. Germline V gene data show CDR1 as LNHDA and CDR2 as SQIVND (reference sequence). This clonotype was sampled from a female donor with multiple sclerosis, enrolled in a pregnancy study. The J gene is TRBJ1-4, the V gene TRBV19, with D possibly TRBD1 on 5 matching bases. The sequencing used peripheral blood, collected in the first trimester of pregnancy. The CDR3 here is CASSLPGGATNEKLFF. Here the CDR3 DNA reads TGTGCCAGTAGTCTACCGGGAGGGGCAACTAATGAAAAACTGTTTTTT.